The TCR beta chain under discussion was sequenced for a study of graft-versus-host responses after intestinal transplantation. Study-wide context: Transplants given to recipients were multivisceral, liver-intestinal, or isolated intestinal. All of the recipients had induction that used anti-thymocyte globulin, then tacrolimus and steroids for around three years. Study findings and constraints: The study associated peak circulating GvH clone levels with early post-transplant HvG declines. Detection of GvH clones occurred in recipient marrow, and some had their first appearance in ileum or blood.

A note on this clone: What it recognizes is unknown.

TCRdb's copy holds only in-frame clones and misses some; the assay was immunoSEQ multiplex PCR. The table includes under 30,000 clones, more than 85% detected once. Trimming shortened V by 3 bases and J by 1 base, and 8 bases separated the two germline ends. The V gene's germline CDR1 is MNHNS and CDR2 SASEGT. The CDR3 spans 14 residues. This clonotype was sampled from a human patient who received an intestinal transplant, so some T cells may come from the graft donor. This material consisted of PBMCs, taken 18 days after transplant. The chain is built from TRBV6-1 and TRBJ2-3; D may be TRBD2 (7 bases). As DNA, the CDR3 is TGTGCCAGCAGTGACGGGGGGCGCACAGATACGCAGTATTTT. Translated: CASSDGGRTDTQYF.